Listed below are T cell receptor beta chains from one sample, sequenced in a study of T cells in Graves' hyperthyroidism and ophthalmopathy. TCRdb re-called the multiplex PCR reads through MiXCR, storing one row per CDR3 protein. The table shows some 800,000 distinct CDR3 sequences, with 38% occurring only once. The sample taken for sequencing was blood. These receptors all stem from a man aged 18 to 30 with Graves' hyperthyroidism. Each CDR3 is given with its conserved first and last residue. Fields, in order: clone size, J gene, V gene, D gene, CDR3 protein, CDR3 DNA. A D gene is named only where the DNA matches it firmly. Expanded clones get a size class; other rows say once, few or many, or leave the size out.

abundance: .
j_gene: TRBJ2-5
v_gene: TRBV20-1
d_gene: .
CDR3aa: CSVPSGGRGETQYF
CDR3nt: TGCAGTGTCCCGTCGGGGGGCCGAGGGGAGACCCAGTACTTC

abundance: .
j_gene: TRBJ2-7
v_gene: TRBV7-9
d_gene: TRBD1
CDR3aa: CASSEGQGGEQYF
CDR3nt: TGTGCCAGCAGTGAGGGACAGGGGGGCGAGCAGTACTTC

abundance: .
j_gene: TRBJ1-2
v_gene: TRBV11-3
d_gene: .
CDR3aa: CASSLQNPGEGYTF
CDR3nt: TGTGCCAGCAGCTTGCAGAACCCAGGCGAAGGCTACACCTTC

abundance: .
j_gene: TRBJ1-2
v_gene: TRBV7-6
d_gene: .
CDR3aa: CASSPGGLSGNTF
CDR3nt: TGTGCCAGCAGCCCGGGAGGCCTCTCTGGAAACACCTTC

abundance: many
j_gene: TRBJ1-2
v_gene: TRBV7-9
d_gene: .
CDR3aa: CASSSTYMGGYTF
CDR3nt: TGTGCCAGCAGCTCAACTTACATGGGAGGCTACACCTTC

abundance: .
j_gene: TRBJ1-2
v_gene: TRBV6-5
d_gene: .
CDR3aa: CASSYSNQVYGYTF
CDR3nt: TGTGCCAGCAGTTACTCGAACCAGGTCTATGGCTACACCTTC

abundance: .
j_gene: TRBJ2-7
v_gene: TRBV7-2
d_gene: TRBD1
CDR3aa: CASSLVGDRVYEQYF
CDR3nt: TGTGCCAGCAGCTTAGTGGGGGACAGGGTCTACGAGCAGTACTTC

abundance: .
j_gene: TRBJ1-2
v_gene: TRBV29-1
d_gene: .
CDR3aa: CSVELPSDTF
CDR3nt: TGCAGCGTTGAATTGCCTAGCGACACCTTC

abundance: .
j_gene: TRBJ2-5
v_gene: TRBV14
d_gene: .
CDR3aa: CASSQGLGAEEETQYF
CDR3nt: TGTGCCAGCAGCCAAGGTCTGGGGGCGGAGGAGGAGACCCAGTACTTC

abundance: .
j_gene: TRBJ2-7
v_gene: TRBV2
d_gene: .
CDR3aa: CASVDRRDPYEQYF
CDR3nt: TGTGCCAGCGTTGACCGCAGGGACCCCTACGAGCAGTACTTC

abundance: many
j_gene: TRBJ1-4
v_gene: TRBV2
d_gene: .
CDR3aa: CASSVRGAEKLFF
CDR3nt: TGTGCCAGCAGTGTACGGGGAGCTGAAAAACTGTTTTTT

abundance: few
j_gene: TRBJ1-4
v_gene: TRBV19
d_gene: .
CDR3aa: CASSSQQVWGEKLFF
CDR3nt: TGTGCCAGTAGTAGCCAACAGGTTTGGGGTGAAAAACTGTTTTTT

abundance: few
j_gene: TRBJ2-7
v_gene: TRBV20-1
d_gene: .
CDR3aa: CSARREKYEQYF
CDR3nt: TGCAGTGCTAGGCGGGAAAAATACGAGCAGTACTTC

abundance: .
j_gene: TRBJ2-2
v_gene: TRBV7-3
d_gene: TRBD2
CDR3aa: CASVESGLENTGELFF
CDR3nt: TGTGCCAGCGTCGAATCGGGACTAGAGAACACCGGGGAGCTGTTTTTT

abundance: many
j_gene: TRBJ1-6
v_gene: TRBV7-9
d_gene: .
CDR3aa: CASSLMDSPLHF
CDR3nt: TGTGCCAGCAGCCTCATGGATTCACCCCTCCACTTT

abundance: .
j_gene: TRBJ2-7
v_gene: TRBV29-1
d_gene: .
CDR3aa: CSVAGFGDSYEQYF
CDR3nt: TGCAGCGTTGCAGGGTTCGGTGACTCCTACGAGCAGTACTTC

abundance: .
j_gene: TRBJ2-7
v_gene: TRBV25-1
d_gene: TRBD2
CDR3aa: CASVVTSGNQYF
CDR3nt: TGTGCCAGCGTTGTTACTAGCGGCAACCAGTACTTC

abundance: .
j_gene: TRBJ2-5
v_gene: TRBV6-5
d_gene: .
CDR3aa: CASSLWRTETQYF
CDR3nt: TGTGCCAGCAGTCTTTGGCGGACAGAGACCCAGTACTTC

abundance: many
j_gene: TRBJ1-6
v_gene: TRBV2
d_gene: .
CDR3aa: CASRTRTANNSPLHF
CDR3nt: TGTGCCAGCAGAACGAGGACCGCGAATAATTCACCCCTCCACTTT

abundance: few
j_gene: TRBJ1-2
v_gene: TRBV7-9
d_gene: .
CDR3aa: CASSPEVRRRGGQGGYTF
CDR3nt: TGTGCCAGCAGCCCCGAAGTCCGGCGGAGGGGGGGACAAGGTGGCTACACCTTC

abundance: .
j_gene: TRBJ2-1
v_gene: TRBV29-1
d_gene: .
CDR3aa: CSVGQGNRNEQFF
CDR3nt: TGCAGCGTTGGGCAGGGTAACCGGAATGAGCAGTTCTTC

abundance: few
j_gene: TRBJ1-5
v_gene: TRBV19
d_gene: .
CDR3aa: CASIRGTERQPQHF
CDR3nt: TGTGCCAGCATTAGGGGGACCGAACGCCAGCCCCAGCATTTT

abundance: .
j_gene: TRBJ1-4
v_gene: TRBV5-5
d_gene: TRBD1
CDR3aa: CASSLGTELFF
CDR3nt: TGTGCCAGCAGCCTTGGGACAGAACTGTTTTTT

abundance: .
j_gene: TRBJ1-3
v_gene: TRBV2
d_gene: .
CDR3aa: CASSDGGARGNTIYF
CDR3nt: TGTGCCAGCAGCGACGGGGGGGCTCGTGGAAACACCATATATTTT

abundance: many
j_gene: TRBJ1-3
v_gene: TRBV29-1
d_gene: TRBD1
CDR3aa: CSVYDRGKNTIYF
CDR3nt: TGCAGCGTTTATGACAGGGGAAAGAACACCATATATTTT

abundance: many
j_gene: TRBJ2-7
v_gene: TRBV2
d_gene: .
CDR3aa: CASSLTGPSSEQYF
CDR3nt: TGTGCCAGCAGCCTCACAGGCCCTAGCTCCGAGCAGTACTTC

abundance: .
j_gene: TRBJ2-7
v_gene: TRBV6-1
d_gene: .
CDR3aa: CASRIGRFSSYEQYF
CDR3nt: TGTGCCAGCAGGATAGGGCGTTTTAGCTCCTACGAGCAGTACTTC

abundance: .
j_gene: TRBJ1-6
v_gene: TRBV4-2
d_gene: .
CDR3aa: CASSQDVVSPLHF
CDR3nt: TGTGCCAGCAGCCAAGATGTTGTCAGTCCCCTCCACTTT

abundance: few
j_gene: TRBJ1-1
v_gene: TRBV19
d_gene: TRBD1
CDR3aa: CASSMGTGTEYTEAFF
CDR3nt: TGTGCCAGTAGTATGGGGACAGGTACCGAGTACACTGAAGCTTTCTTT

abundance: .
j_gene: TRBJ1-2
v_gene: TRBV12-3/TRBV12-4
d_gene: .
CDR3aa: CASSLTGERGYTF
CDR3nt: TGTGCCAGCAGTTTAACGGGTGAACGGGGCTACACCTTC

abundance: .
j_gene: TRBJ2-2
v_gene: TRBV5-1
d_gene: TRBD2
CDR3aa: CASSLEPSGSSTGELFF
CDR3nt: TGCGCCAGCAGCTTGGAACCTAGCGGGAGCTCCACCGGGGAGCTGTTTTTT

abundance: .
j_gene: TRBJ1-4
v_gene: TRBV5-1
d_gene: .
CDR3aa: CASSSRGVAHEKLFF
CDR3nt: TGCGCCAGCAGCTCGAGGGGAGTTGCTCATGAAAAACTGTTTTTT

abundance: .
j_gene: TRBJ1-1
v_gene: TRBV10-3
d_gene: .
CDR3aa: CASSLTPTDTEAFF
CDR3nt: TGTGCCAGCAGTTTAACCCCAACGGACACTGAAGCTTTCTTT

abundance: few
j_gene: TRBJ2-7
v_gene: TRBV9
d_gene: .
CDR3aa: CASSVDGSYEQYF
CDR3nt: TGTGCCAGCAGCGTCGACGGATCCTACGAGCAGTACTTC

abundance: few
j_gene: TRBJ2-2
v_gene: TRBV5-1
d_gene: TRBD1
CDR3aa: CASSQWGQGPTGELFF
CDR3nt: TGCGCCAGCAGCCAGTGGGGACAGGGGCCCACCGGGGAGCTGTTTTTT

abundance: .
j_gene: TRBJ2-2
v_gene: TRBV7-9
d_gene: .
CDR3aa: CASSLPGARNGELFF
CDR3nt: TGTGCCAGCAGCTTACCGGGGGCGCGAAACGGGGAGCTGTTTTTT

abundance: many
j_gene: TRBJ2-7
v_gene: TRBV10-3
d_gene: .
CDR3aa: CAISPRDTPSYEQYF
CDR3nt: TGTGCCATCAGTCCCCGGGACACCCCCTCATACGAGCAGTACTTC

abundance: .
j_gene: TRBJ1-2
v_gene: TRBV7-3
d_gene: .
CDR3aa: CASSLTGRGGYTF
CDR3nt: TGTGCCAGCAGCTTAACGGGGCGCGGTGGCTACACCTTC

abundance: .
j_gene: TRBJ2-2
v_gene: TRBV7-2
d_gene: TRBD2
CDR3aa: CASAASGGVPGGLFF
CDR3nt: TGTGCCAGCGCGGCTAGCGGGGGAGTTCCCGGGGGGCTGTTTTTT

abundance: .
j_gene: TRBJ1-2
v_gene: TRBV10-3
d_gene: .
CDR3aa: CAISGGPGTPYGYTF
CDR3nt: TGTGCCATCAGTGGAGGGCCCGGGACACCCTATGGCTACACCTTC

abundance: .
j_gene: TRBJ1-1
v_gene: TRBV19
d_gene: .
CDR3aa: CATTLGGENTEAFF
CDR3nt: TGTGCCACTACCCTAGGGGGGGAGAACACTGAAGCTTTCTTT

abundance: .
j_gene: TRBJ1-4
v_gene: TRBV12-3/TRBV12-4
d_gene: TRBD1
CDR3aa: CASSFSLAGGYGEKLFF
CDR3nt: TGTGCCAGCAGTTTCTCTCTAGCAGGGGGGTATGGTGAAAAACTGTTTTTT

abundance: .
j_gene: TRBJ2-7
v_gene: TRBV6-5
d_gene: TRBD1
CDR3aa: CASGTGYGEQYF
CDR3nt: TGTGCCAGCGGGACAGGGTACGGCGAGCAGTACTTC

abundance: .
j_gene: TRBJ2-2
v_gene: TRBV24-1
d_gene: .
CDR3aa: CATSEGDVGELFF
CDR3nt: TGTGCCACCAGTGAGGGGGATGTCGGGGAGCTGTTTTTT

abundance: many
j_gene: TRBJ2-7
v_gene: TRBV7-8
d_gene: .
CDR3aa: CASSLAYDQYF
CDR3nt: TGTGCCAGCAGCTTAGCGTACGACCAGTACTTC

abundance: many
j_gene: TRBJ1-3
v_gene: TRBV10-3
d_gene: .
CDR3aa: CAIRGVGNTIYF
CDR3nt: TGTGCCATCAGAGGGGTTGGAAACACCATATATTTT

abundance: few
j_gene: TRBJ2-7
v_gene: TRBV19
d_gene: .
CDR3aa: CASRGESSYEQYF
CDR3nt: TGTGCCAGTCGAGGGGAGAGCTCCTACGAGCAGTACTTC

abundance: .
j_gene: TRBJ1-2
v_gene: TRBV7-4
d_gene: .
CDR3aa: CASSLNTPGPYGYTF
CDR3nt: TGTGCCAGCAGCCTTAACACCCCAGGTCCCTATGGCTACACCTTC

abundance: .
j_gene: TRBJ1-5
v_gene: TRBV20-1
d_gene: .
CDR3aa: CSARASTGRSNQPQHF
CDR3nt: TGCAGTGCTAGGGCCTCGACAGGACGGAGCAATCAGCCCCAGCATTTT

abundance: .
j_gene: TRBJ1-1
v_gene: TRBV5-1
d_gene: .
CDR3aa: CASSLTWGVPMNTEAFF
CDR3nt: TGCGCCAGCAGCTTGACCTGGGGGGTCCCTATGAACACTGAAGCTTTCTTT

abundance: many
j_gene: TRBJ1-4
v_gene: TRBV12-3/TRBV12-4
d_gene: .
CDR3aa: CASRPGQGEKLFF
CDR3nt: TGTGCCAGCAGGCCGGGACAAGGGGAAAAACTGTTTTTT

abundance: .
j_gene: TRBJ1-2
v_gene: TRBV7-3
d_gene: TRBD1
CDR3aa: CASSPDRGQAAGGYGYTF
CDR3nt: TGTGCCAGCAGCCCCGACAGGGGACAAGCAGCAGGGGGCTATGGCTACACCTTC

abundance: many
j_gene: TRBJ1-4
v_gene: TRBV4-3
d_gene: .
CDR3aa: CASSQVGRKQGEKLFF
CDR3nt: TGCGCCAGCAGCCAAGTGGGACGAAAACAGGGTGAAAAACTGTTTTTT

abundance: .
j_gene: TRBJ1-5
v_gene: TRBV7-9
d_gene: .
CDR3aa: CASGGAGLQPQHF
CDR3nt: TGTGCCAGCGGAGGGGCAGGCCTTCAGCCCCAGCATTTT

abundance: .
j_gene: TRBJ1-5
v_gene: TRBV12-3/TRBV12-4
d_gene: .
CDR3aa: CASKLNSNQPQHF
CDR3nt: TGTGCCAGCAAGCTAAATAGCAATCAGCCCCAGCATTTT

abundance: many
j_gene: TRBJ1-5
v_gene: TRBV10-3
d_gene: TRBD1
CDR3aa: CAISGGTGDSNQPQHF
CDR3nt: TGTGCCATCAGTGGCGGGACAGGGGATAGCAATCAGCCCCAGCATTTT

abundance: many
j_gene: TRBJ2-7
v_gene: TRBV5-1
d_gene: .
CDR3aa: CASSLEAGTYEQYF
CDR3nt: TGTGCCAGCAGCTTAGAGGCAGGGACCTACGAGCAGTACTTC

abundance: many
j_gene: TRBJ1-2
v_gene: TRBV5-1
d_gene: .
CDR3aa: CASSAQGSNYGYTF
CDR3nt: TGCGCCAGCAGCGCCCAGGGGTCTAACTATGGCTACACCTTC

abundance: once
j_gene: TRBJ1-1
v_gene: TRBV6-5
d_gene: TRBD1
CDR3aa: CASTPRGQLNTEAFF
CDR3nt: TGTGCCAGCACCCCTCGGGGACAGCTGAACACTGAAGCTTTCTTT